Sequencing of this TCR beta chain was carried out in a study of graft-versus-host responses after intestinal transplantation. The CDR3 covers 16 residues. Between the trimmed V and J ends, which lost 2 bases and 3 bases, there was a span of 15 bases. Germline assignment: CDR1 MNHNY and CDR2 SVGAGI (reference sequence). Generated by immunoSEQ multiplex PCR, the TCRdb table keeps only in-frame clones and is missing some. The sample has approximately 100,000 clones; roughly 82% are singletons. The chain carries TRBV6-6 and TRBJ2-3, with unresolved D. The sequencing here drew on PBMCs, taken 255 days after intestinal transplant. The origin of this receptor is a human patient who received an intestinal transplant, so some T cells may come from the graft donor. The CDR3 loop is CASSYPGRALTDTQYF. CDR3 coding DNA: TGTGCCAGCAGTTACCCCGGTAGAGCCTTAACAGATACGCAGTATTTT.